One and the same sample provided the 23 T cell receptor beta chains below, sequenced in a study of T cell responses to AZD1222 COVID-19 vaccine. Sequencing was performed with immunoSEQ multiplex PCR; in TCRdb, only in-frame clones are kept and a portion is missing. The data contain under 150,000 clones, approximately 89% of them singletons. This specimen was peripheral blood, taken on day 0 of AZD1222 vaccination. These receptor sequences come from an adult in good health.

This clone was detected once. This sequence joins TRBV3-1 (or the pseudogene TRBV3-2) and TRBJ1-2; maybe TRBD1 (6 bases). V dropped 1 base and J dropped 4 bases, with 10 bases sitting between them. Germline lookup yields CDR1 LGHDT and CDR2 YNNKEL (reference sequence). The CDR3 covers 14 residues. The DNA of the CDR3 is TGTGCCAGCAGCCAAGCAGGGGAAGGCTATGGCTACACCTTC. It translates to CASSQAGEGYGYTF.

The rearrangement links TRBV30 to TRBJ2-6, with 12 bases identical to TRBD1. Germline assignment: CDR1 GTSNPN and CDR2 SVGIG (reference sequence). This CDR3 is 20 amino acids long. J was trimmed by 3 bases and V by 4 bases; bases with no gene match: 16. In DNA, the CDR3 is TGTGCCTGGAAGCAAGGTTTGTGGGACAGGGGGCCTATTGGGGCCAACGTCCTGACTTTC. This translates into CAWKQGLWDRGPIGANVLTF.

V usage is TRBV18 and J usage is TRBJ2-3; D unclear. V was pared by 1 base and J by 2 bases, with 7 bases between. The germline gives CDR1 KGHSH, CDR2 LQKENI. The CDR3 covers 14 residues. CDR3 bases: TGTGCCAGCTCACCACTGATTACCACAGATACGCAGTATTTT. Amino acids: CASSPLITTDTQYF.

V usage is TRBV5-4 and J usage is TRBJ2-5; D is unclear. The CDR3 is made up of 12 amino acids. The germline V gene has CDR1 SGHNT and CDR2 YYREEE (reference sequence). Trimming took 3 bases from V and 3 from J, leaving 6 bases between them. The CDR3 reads CASSSNEETQYF. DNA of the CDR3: TGTGCCAGCAGCTCCAACGAAGAGACCCAGTACTTC.

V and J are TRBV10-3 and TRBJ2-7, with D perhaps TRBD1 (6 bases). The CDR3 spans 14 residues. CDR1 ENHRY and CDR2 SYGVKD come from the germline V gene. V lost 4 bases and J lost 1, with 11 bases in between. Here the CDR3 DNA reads TGTGCCATCAGTGGTGGGACACCTTCCTACGAGCAGTACTTC. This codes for CAISGGTPSYEQYF.

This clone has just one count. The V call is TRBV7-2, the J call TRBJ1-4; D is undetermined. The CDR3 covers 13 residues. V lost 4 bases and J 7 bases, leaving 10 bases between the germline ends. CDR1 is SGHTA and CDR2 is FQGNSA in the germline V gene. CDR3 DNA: TGTGCCAGCAGCTCCCTCCATGGTGAAAAACTGTTTTTT. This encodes CASSSLHGEKLFF.

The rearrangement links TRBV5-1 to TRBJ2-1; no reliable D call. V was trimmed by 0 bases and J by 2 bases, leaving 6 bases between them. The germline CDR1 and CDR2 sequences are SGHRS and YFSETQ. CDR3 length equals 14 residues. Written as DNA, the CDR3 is TGCGCCAGCAGCTTGGGAGTCACCTACAATGAGCAGTTCTTC. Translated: CASSLGVTYNEQFF. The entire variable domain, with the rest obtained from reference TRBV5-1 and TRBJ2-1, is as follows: KAGVTQTPRYLIKTRGQQVTLSCSPISGHRSVSWYQQTPGQGLQFLFEYFSETQRNKGNFPGRFSGRQFSNSRSEMNVSTLELGDSALYLCASSLGVTYNEQFFGPGTRLTVL.

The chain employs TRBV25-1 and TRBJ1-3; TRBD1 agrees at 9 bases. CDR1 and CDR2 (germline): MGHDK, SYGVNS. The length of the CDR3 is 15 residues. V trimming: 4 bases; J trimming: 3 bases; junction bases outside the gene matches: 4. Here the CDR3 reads CASSGTGVFGNTIYF. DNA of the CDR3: TGTGCCAGCAGTGGGACAGGGGTATTTGGAAACACCATATATTTT.

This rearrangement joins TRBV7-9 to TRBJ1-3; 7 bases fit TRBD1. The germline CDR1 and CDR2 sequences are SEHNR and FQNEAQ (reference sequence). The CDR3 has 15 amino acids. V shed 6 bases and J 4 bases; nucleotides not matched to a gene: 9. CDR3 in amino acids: CASRPTGAEGNTIYF. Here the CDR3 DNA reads TGTGCCAGCAGGCCCACAGGGGCGGAAGGAAACACCATATATTTT. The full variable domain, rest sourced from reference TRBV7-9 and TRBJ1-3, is DTGVSQNPRHKITKRGQNVTFRCDPISEHNRLYWYRQTLGQGPEFLTYFQNEAQLEKSRLLSDRFSAERPKGSFSTLEIQRTEQGDSAMYLCASRPTGAEGNTIYFGEGSWLTVV.

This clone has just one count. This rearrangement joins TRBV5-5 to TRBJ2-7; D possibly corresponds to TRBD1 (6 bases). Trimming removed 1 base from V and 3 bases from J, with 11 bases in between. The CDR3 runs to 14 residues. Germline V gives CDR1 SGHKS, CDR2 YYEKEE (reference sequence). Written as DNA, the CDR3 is TGTGCCAGCAGCTTGACAGGGACAAACTACGAGCAGTACTTC. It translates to CASSLTGTNYEQYF.

The CDR3 is CASSFPGSDYEQYF. The CDR3 DNA reads as TGCGCCAGCAGCTTCCCGGGATCTGACTACGAGCAGTACTTC. The V call is TRBV5-1, the J call TRBJ2-7; perhaps TRBD2 as D (5 bases). CDR1 SGHRS and CDR2 YFSETQ come from the germline V gene. V was shortened by 2 bases and J by 3 bases, with 12 bases between the two germline ends. CDR3 length equals 14 residues.

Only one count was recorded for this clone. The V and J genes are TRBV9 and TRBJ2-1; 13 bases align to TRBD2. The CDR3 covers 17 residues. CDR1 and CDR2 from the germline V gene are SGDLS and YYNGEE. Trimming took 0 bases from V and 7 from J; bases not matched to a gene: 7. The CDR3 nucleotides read TGTGCCAGCAGCGTAGGGGGACTAGCGGGAAAGGGGAATGAGCAGTTCTTC. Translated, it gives CASSVGGLAGKGNEQFF.

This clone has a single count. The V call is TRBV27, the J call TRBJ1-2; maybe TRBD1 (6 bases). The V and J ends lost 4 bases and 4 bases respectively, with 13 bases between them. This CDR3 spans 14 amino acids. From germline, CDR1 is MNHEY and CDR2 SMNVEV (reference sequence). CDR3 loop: CASSWGRGAYGYTF. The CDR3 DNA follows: TGTGCCAGCAGTTGGGGGCGGGGGGCCTATGGCTACACCTTC.

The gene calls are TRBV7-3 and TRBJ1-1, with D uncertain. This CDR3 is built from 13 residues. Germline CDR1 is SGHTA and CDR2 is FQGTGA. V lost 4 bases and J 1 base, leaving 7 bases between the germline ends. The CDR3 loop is CASSSTENTEAFF. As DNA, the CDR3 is TGTGCCAGCAGCTCAACAGAGAACACTGAAGCTTTCTTT.

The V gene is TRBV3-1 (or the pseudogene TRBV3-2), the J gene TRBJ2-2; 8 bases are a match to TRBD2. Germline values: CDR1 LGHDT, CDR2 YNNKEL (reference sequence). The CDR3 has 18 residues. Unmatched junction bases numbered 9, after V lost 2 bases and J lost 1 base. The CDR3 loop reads CASSQSSFGGVNTGELFF. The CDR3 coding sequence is TGTGCCAGCAGCCAATCGTCTTTCGGGGGGGTGAACACCGGGGAGCTGTTTTTT.

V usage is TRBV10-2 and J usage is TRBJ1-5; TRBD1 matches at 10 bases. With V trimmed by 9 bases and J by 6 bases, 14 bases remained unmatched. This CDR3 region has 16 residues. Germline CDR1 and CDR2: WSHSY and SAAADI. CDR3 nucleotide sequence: TGCGCCAGTAGGGACCAGACAGGGGGCTACAGTCAGCCCCAGCATTTT. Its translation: CASRDQTGGYSQPQHF.

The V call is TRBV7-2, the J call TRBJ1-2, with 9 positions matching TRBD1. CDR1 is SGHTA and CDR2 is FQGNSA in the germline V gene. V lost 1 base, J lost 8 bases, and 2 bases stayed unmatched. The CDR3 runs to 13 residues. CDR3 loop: CASSLDTGGGYTF. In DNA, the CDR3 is TGTGCCAGCAGCTTAGACACAGGGGGCGGCTACACCTTC.

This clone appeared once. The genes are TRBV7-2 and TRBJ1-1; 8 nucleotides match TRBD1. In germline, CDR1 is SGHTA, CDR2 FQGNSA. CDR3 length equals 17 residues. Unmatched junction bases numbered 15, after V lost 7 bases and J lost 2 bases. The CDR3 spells CASTYLAQGADNTEAFF. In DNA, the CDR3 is TGTGCCAGCACCTACCTAGCTCAGGGGGCTGATAACACTGAAGCTTTCTTT.

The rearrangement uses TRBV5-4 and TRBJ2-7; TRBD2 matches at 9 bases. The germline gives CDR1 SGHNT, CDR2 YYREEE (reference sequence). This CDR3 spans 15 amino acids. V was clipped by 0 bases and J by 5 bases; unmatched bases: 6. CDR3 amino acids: CASSLVSGSLHEQYF. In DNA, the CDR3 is TGTGCCAGCAGCTTGGTTAGCGGGAGTCTTCACGAGCAGTACTTC.

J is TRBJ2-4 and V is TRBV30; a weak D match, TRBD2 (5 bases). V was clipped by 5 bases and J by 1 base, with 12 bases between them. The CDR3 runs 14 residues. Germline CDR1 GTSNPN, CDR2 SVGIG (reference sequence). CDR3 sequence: CAWDPSGAKNIQYF. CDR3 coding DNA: TGTGCCTGGGACCCATCGGGGGCCAAAAACATTCAGTACTTC.

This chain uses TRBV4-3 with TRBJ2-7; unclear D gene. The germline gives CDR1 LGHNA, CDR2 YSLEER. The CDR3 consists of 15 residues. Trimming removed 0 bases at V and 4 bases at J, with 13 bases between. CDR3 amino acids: CASSQDFPGPYEQYF. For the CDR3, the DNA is TGCGCCAGCAGCCAAGACTTTCCCGGACCTTACGAGCAGTACTTC.

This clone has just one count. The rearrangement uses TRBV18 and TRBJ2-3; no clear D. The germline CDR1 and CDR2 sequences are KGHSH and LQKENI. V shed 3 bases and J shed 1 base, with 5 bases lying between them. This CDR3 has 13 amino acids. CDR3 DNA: TGTGCCAGCTCACCGACCGGCACAGATACGCAGTATTTT. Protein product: CASSPTGTDTQYF. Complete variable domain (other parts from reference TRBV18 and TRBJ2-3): NAGVMQNPRHLVRRRGQEARLRCSPMKGHSHVYWYRQLPEEGLKFMVYLQKENIIDESGMPKERFSAEFPKEGPSILRIQQVVRGDSAAYFCASSPTGTDTQYFGPGTRLTVL.

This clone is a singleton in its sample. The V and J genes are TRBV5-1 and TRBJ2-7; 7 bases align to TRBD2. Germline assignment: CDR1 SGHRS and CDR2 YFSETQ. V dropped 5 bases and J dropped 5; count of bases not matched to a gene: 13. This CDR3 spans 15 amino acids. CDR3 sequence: CASRGTSGVVDEQYF. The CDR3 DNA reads TGCGCCAGCAGAGGCACAAGCGGGGTAGTGGACGAGCAGTACTTC.